A selection of T cell receptor beta chains follows, all from one sample in a study of blood T cell repertoires in COVID-19. TCRdb's copy holds only in-frame clones and misses some; the assay was immunoSEQ multiplex PCR. Of about 150,000 clones listed, 80% are singletons. Sequenced: peripheral blood. These receptors were obtained from a woman aged 45 to 65 with acute or convalescent COVID-19. The CDR3 runs from the conserved cysteine through the conserved F or W. A D gene is named only where the DNA matches it firmly. Rows may omit the clone size; those that give it use once, few, many or a size class.

CDR3aa: CASSYKQMNTEAFF
CDR3nt: TGTGCCAGCAGCTATAAACAGATGAACACTGAAGCTTTCTTT
j_gene: TRBJ1-1
d_gene: .
v_gene: TRBV5-6
abundance: once

CDR3aa: CASSPGTGGLFGDGYTF
CDR3nt: TGTGCCAGCTCACCCGGGACAGGGGGCCTTTTCGGGGACGGCTACACCTTC
j_gene: TRBJ1-2
d_gene: TRBD1
v_gene: TRBV18
abundance: .

CDR3aa: CASKGQGRFSGNTIYF
CDR3nt: TGTGCCAGCAAGGGACAGGGTAGGTTCTCTGGAAACACCATATATTTT
j_gene: TRBJ1-3
d_gene: TRBD1
v_gene: TRBV19
abundance: .

CDR3aa: CATRLTGNTEAFF
CDR3nt: TGTGCCACCCGACTGACAGGAAACACTGAAGCTTTCTTT
j_gene: TRBJ1-1
d_gene: .
v_gene: TRBV15
abundance: once

CDR3aa: CASSLGTGAEQYF
CDR3nt: TGTGCCAGCAGTTTAGGGACAGGGGCCGAGCAGTACTTC
j_gene: TRBJ2-7
d_gene: TRBD1
v_gene: TRBV27
abundance: .

CDR3aa: CATTRAGETQYF
CDR3nt: TGTGCCACAACCCGGGCGGGGGAGACCCAGTACTTC
j_gene: TRBJ2-5
d_gene: .
v_gene: TRBV24-1
abundance: .

CDR3aa: CASSSRQNSNSPLHF
CDR3nt: TGTGCCAGCAGCTCGCGACAGAATAGCAATTCACCCCTCCACTTT
j_gene: TRBJ1-6
d_gene: .
v_gene: TRBV9
abundance: .

CDR3aa: CASSPRTAGNTIYF
CDR3nt: TGTGCCAGTAGTCCACGGACAGCTGGAAACACCATATATTTT
j_gene: TRBJ1-3
d_gene: .
v_gene: TRBV19
abundance: .

CDR3aa: CASSQEGRTAFTDTQYF
CDR3nt: TGTGCCAGCAGCCAAGAAGGAAGGACAGCCTTCACAGATACGCAGTATTTT
j_gene: TRBJ2-3
d_gene: .
v_gene: TRBV4-2
abundance: .

CDR3aa: CASSRTSGGATYEQFF
CDR3nt: TGCGCCAGCAGCCGAACTAGCGGGGGGGCGACCTATGAGCAGTTCTTC
j_gene: TRBJ2-1
d_gene: TRBD2
v_gene: TRBV5-1
abundance: .

CDR3aa: CASSLLAGERETQYF
CDR3nt: TGTGCCAGCAGCTTACTAGCGGGGGAAAGGGAGACCCAGTACTTC
j_gene: TRBJ2-5
d_gene: TRBD2
v_gene: TRBV7-2
abundance: few

CDR3aa: CASSQSAGYEQYF
CDR3nt: TGTGCCAGCAGCCAAAGCGCCGGTTACGAGCAGTACTTC
j_gene: TRBJ2-7
d_gene: .
v_gene: TRBV3-1/TRBV3-2
abundance: few